The 17 T cell receptor beta chains reported below all come from one sample, sequenced in a study of low-dose radiotherapy and immunotherapy resistance in tumors. Time point: before trial treatment. The TCRs were subjected to amplification over about 20 PCR cycles employing a constant-region primer in conjunction with a V-primer adapter. TCRdb analysed the reads with MiXCR anew, one entry per CDR3 protein. The repertoire holds tens of thousands of distinct CDR3 sequences, with 10% to 15% as singletons. Here the sequenced sample was PBMCs, taken before treatment. The receptors were gathered from a female donor with ovarian cancer.

This clonotype was found many times. The gene calls are TRBV6-6 and TRBJ2-2; possibly TRBD2 for D (6 bases). The CDR3 contains 16 residues. Germline lookup yields CDR1 MNHNY and CDR2 SVGAGI (reference sequence). Trimming stripped 0 bases from V and 4 bases from J, with 12 bases between. CDR3 protein: CASSYSMGGSTGELFF. Here the CDR3 DNA reads TGTGCCAGCAGTTACTCGATGGGGGGTAGCACCGGGGAGCTGTTTTTT.

The CDR3 DNA reads as TGTGCCAGCAGCTTAGCGGTGGGGGGGCCGGTGGATGAGCAGTTCTTC. Its translation: CASSLAVGGPVDEQFF. V and J are TRBV7-9 and TRBJ2-1, with D perhaps matching TRBD2 (7 bases). V shed 0 bases and J shed 8 bases, with 17 bases lying between them. Per germline, CDR1 SEHNR and CDR2 FQNEAQ (reference sequence). The CDR3 runs 16 residues. The variable domain in full, completed from reference TRBV7-9 and TRBJ2-1, reads DTGVSQNPRHKITKRGQNVTFRCDPISEHNRLYWYRQTLGQGPEFLTYFQNEAQLEKSRLLSDRFSAERPKGSFSTLEIQRTEQGDSAMYLCASSLAVGGPVDEQFFGPGTRLTVL.

On this clonotype itself: Given a far larger clone just one base away, this is likely a sequencing read error. The V call is TRBV12-3 or TRBV12-4, the J call TRBJ2-1; either TRBD1 or TRBD2 may supply D (5 bases each). There are 15 residues in the CDR3. Trimming pared 0 bases from V and 13 bases from J, leaving 19 bases between. In nucleotides, the CDR3 is TGTGCCAGCAGTTTAGCTGCTGGGGGTGGTGAGACCCAGTTCTTC. Its translation is CASSLAAGGGETQFF.

This clonotype was found many times. V and J are TRBV10-3 and TRBJ1-1, with a possible D match to TRBD1 (5 bases). Germline values: CDR1 ENHRY, CDR2 SYGVKD. V dropped 6 bases and J dropped 2 bases, with 10 bases sitting between them. The CDR3 length is 13 residues. This CDR3 is CAISLQANTEAFF. The CDR3 DNA reads TGTGCCATCAGCCTACAGGCTAACACTGAAGCTTTCTTT.

About this clonotype: A far larger clone lies a single base away; this is likely a read error. This chain joins TRBV30 and TRBJ2-1; the D gene is possibly TRBD1 (6 bases). This CDR3 has 13 residues. The V gene lost 0 bases and the J gene lost 10 bases, with 13 bases spanning the gap. Germline loops: CDR1 GTSNPN, CDR2 SVGIG (reference sequence). The CDR3 DNA is TGTGCCTGGAGTGTTAACAGGGACCACGAGCAGTTCTTC. It yields the protein CAWSVNRDHEQFF.

This clonotype showed up many times. The chain links TRBV20-1 to TRBJ2-2; no reliable D call. The CDR3 covers 13 residues. V lost 4 bases to trimming and J lost 7 bases, with 13 bases between them. Germline V gene sequence: CDR1 DFQATT, CDR2 SNEGSKA (reference sequence). CDR3 region: CSATSPSLGELFF. The CDR3 DNA is TGCAGTGCTACCTCTCCTTCCCTCGGGGAGCTGTTTTTT.

Ten or more counts support this clonotype. The chain links TRBV19 to TRBJ2-7; TRBD1 is a possible D gene (5 bases). The CDR3 is 13 amino acids. Between the trimmed V and J ends, which lost 8 bases and 1 base, there was a span of 12 bases. CDR1 is LNHDA, CDR2 SQIVND, per germline (reference sequence). CDR3 in DNA: TGTGCCAGTGGGGCACACGCATCCTACGAGCAGTACTTC. This gives the protein CASGAHASYEQYF.

Many counts were recorded for this clonotype. The rearrangement uses TRBV28 and TRBJ2-2; perhaps D is TRBD1 or TRBD2 (5 bases each). The ends were cut back, 6 bases at V and 4 bases at J, with 15 bases in the middle. Germline V lookup: CDR1 MDHEN, CDR2 SYDVKM. The CDR3 is 15 residues long. The CDR3: CASSPLGVGTGELFF. The CDR3 DNA reads TGTGCCAGCAGCCCGTTGGGGGTTGGCACCGGGGAGCTGTTTTTT.

With respect to this clonotype: With a much larger clone just one base away, this may be a read error. The chain couples TRBV2 to TRBJ2-6, with D unclear. The CDR3 runs 15 residues. Looked up from germline, CDR1 is SNHLY and CDR2 is FYNNEI. The CDR3 region is CASSDIGAGVNVLTF. CDR3 nucleotide sequence: TGTGCCAGCAGTGACATCGGAGCTGGGGTCAACGTCCTGACTTTC. Complete variable domain (other parts from reference TRBV2 and TRBJ2-6): EPEVTQTPSHQVTQMGQEVILRCVPISNHLYFYWYRQILGQKVEFLVSFYNNEISEKSEIFDDQFSVERPDGSNFTLKIRSTKLEDSAMYFCASSDIGAGVNVLTFGAGSRLTVL.

V and J are TRBV19 and TRBJ2-7; D is possibly TRBD1 or TRBD2 (5 bases each). There are 15 residues in the CDR3. V shed 1 base and J shed 2 bases, with 12 bases lying between them. Germline values: CDR1 LNHDA, CDR2 SQIVND (reference sequence). CDR3 region: CASSIAGTRTYEQYF. CDR3 in DNA: TGTGCCAGTAGTATAGCTGGGACCCGAACCTACGAGCAGTACTTC.

This clonotype was counted many times. The V call is TRBV25-1, the J call TRBJ1-6; D unclear. With 4 bases removed from V and 9 bases from J, the gap between germline ends came to 7 bases. CDR1 is MGHDK, CDR2 SYGVNS, per germline. There are 12 residues in the CDR3. The DNA for the CDR3 is TGTGCCAGCAGTGCCCAGGTTTCACCCCTCCACTTT. It translates to CASSAQVSPLHF.

There are many counts of this clonotype. The chain recombines TRBV4-2 with TRBJ2-7, with a weak D call TRBD2 (6 bases). This CDR3 contains 14 residues. Trimming shortened V by 4 bases and J by 0 bases, and 10 bases separated the two germline ends. The germline CDR1 and CDR2 sequences are LGHNA and YNFKEQ. CDR3 coding DNA: TGTGCCAGCAGCCCCGGGACTTACTCCTACGAGCAGTACTTC. Its translation: CASSPGTYSYEQYF.

The V call is TRBV5-4, the J call TRBJ2-1, with D perhaps matching TRBD1 or TRBD2 (5 bases each). The CDR3 extends over 14 amino acids. V was pared by 5 bases and J by 10 bases, with 19 bases between. Looked up from germline, CDR1 is SGHNT and CDR2 is YYREEE (reference sequence). CDR3 region: CASRRSRGPSEQFF. DNA of the CDR3: TGTGCCAGCAGGCGATCCCGGGGACCAAGCGAGCAGTTCTTC.

Many counts were recorded for this clonotype. V gene TRBV5-1 combines with J gene TRBJ2-3, with no clear D. The CDR3 is made up of 14 amino acids. Trimming pared 4 bases from V and 2 bases from J, leaving 11 bases between. The germline gives CDR1 SGHRS, CDR2 YFSETQ. In DNA, the CDR3 is TGCGCCAGCAGCGGCGGTCAACCCACAGATACGCAGTATTTT. It yields the protein CASSGGQPTDTQYF.

There are many counts of this clonotype. The gene calls are TRBV12-3 or TRBV12-4 and TRBJ2-5, with a tentative D call TRBD2 (7 bases). This CDR3 region has 11 residues. Deletions cut 7 bases from V and 6 bases from J, with 9 bases between. For the CDR3, the DNA is TGTGCCAGCACCGGGGGGCAGACCCAGTACTTC. Its translation is CASTGGQTQYF.

This clonotype was counted between two and nine times. The chain has TRBV28 and TRBJ1-5; the D gene is possibly TRBD1 (6 bases). The germline V gene encodes CDR1 MDHEN and CDR2 SYDVKM. This CDR3 spans 14 amino acids. V lost 3 bases to trimming and J lost 7 bases, with 13 bases between them. CDR3 sequence: CASSFRGAQQPQHF. The CDR3 bases are TGTGCCAGCAGTTTTCGGGGGGCACAACAGCCCCAGCATTTT.

By proportion, this clonotype is medium-sized (0.01 to 0.1%). V and J are TRBV5-4 and TRBJ1-1; D is perhaps TRBD1 (5 bases). There are 13 residues in the CDR3. The germline V and J ends were trimmed by 4 bases and 1 base, with 8 bases remaining between them. The germline V gene encodes CDR1 SGHNT and CDR2 YYREEE (reference sequence). The CDR3, as DNA: TGTGCCAGCAGCACACAGGAGAACACTGAAGCTTTCTTT. This translates into CASSTQENTEAFF.